These T cell receptor beta chains were read from a single sample in a study of T cells after yellow fever vaccination. TCRdb re-called the 5' RACE reads with MiXCR, one entry per CDR3 protein. Altogether roughly 120,000 distinct CDR3 sequences are present, under 8% being singletons, with the ten largest covering roughly 2.6%. The material sequenced was CD4+ T cells sorted from PBMCs, taken 10 days after the first yellow fever vaccination. The source of these receptors is a man between 18 and 35 years old who received the YFV17D yellow fever vaccine. Both conserved end residues are part of each CDR3. D genes are given only for firm matches. A clone size is listed for some rows: how often the clone was seen (once, few, many), or a class if it is expanded.

j_call clone_size d_call v_call cdr3_nt cdr3_aa
TRBJ2-7 many TRBD1 TRBV6-2/TRBV6-3 TGTGCCAGCAGTTACGAGGGGGCCCACGAGCAGTACTTC CASSYEGAHEQYF
TRBJ1-2 few TRBD1 TRBV19 TGTGCCAGTAGCTCTCTCCGGGACAGGGTATATGGCTACACCTTC CASSSLRDRVYGYTF
TRBJ1-1 few NA TRBV4-1 TGCGCCAGCAGCAGACCTCCCAGGACAGAGAACACTGAAGCTTTCTTT CASSRPPRTENTEAFF
TRBJ2-2 many NA TRBV5-1 TGCGCCAGCAGCCAGACAGGTCCCGGGGAGCTGTTTTTT CASSQTGPGELFF
TRBJ2-4 many NA TRBV3-1 TGTGCCAGCAGCCCCGGGGAGATGAGGATTCAGTACTTC CASSPGEMRIQYF
TRBJ2-5 many NA TRBV12-3/TRBV12-4 TGTGCCAGCAGTTTAGGTGAAGGATTGGAGGCAGAGACCCAGTACTTC CASSLGEGLEAETQYF
TRBJ1-5 many NA TRBV3-1 TGTGCCAGCAGCCAATCCCGAGGAGGTCAGCCCCAGCATTTT CASSQSRGGQPQHF
TRBJ1-5 many NA TRBV18 TGTGCCAGCTCACAACAGGTTCCAACAACCGATCAGCCCCAGCATTTT CASSQQVPTTDQPQHF
TRBJ2-3 many NA TRBV7-2 TGTGCCAGCAGCCGAACGGCGGTCACAGATACGCAGTATTTT CASSRTAVTDTQYF
TRBJ2-1 many NA TRBV6-6 TGTGCCAGCAGTCCCCCACAGGGTGGTGAGCAGTTCTTC CASSPPQGGEQFF
TRBJ2-5 many NA TRBV7-2 TGTGCCAGCAGCCCCCAGGGACTCCAAGAGACCCAGTACTTC CASSPQGLQETQYF
TRBJ2-7 many NA TRBV30 TGTGCCTGGAGTGTCAGCTCCTACGAGCAGTACTTC CAWSVSSYEQYF
TRBJ2-3 many TRBD1 TRBV5-1 TGCGCCAGTTACAGGGGGCAGACAGATACGCAGTATTTT CASYRGQTDTQYF
TRBJ2-1 many NA TRBV19 TGTGCCACTCAGTCCCCTGGGGGGAACAATGAGCAGTTCTTC CATQSPGGNNEQFF
TRBJ2-1 few TRBD2 TRBV20-1 TGCAGTGCTAGTCTAGCGGGGAACTACAATGAGCAGTTCTTC CSASLAGNYNEQFF
TRBJ1-3 NA NA TRBV2 TGTGCCAGCAAGCTAACGGGAAACACCATATATTTT CASKLTGNTIYF
TRBJ1-1 many NA TRBV12-3/TRBV12-4 TGTGCCAGCGCCCTTGGGGGGGCGGCTGAAGCTTTCTTT CASALGGAAEAFF
TRBJ1-1 many TRBD1 TRBV28 TGTGCCAGCAGTGGGGCAGACAGGGGATACACTGAAGCTTTCTTT CASSGADRGYTEAFF
TRBJ1-1 many NA TRBV5-1 TGCGCCAGCAGCGTGGGGGTTTCGAACACTGAAGCTTTCTTT CASSVGVSNTEAFF
TRBJ1-5 many TRBD1 TRBV28 TGTGCCAGCAGTTTACTCTGGGGACAGGGACGTCAGCCCCAGCATTTT CASSLLWGQGRQPQHF
TRBJ1-2 NA NA TRBV20-1 TGCAGTGCTACCGTCCCCTATGGCTACACCTTC CSATVPYGYTF
TRBJ1-2 many NA TRBV10-3 TGTGCCATCAGTGAAAACCCTAACTATGGCTACACCTTC CAISENPNYGYTF
TRBJ2-7 NA NA TRBV7-2 TGTGCCAGCACAAGAGATTCGGGGAGCTCCTACGAGCAGTACTTC CASTRDSGSSYEQYF
TRBJ1-2 few NA TRBV20-1 TGCAGTGCTAGCCTACCTGGAGAATTAAACTATGGCTACACCTTC CSASLPGELNYGYTF
TRBJ2-1 many NA TRBV5-1 TGCGCCAGCAGCTTAGGGAGGAGGTCAAACAATGAGCAGTTCTTC CASSLGRRSNNEQFF
TRBJ2-3 few TRBD1 TRBV9 TGTGCCAGCAGCGTAGCTACGCCAGGGGGTACGCAGTATTTT CASSVATPGGTQYF
TRBJ2-1 NA NA TRBV5-1 TGCTCCAGCAGCTTGGAGTGGGGCTCTTACAATGAGCAGTTCTTC CSSSLEWGSYNEQFF
TRBJ2-2 many NA TRBV7-2 TGTGCCAGCAGCCCCCGGGGGCTAGCCCCCACCGGGGAGCTGTTTTTT CASSPRGLAPTGELFF
TRBJ2-2 many NA TRBV3-1 TGTGCCAGCAGCCAAACAACGAACACCGGGGAGCTGTTTTTT CASSQTTNTGELFF
TRBJ2-3 few NA TRBV5-4 TGTGCCAGCAGCTTGGTTACGGGAAGGGATACGCAGTATTTT CASSLVTGRDTQYF
TRBJ2-3 many TRBD2 TRBV12-3/TRBV12-4 TGTGCCAGCAGTTTAAGGCGGGGGGGCGCAGATACGCAGTATTTT CASSLRRGGADTQYF
TRBJ2-7 many NA TRBV5-1 TGCGCCAGCAGCTTCCAGGGGGGGTTGGGGTACGAGCAGTACTTC CASSFQGGLGYEQYF
TRBJ2-5 NA TRBD2 TRBV6-1 TGTGCCAGCAGGGGATATAGCGGGTACCAAGAGACCCAGTACTTC CASRGYSGYQETQYF
TRBJ1-1 many TRBD1 TRBV7-2 TGTGCCAGCGGCCGGGACAGGGAGGAAGCTTTCTTT CASGRDREEAFF
TRBJ2-1 many NA TRBV11-2 TGTGCCAGCAGCAAAGAATACAATGAGCAGTTCTTC CASSKEYNEQFF
TRBJ2-2 few TRBD1 TRBV5-4 TGTGCCACCCTCAAAGGCAGTGGGACAGCGAACACCGGGGAGCTGTTTTTT CATLKGSGTANTGELFF
TRBJ2-5 medium-sized TRBD1 TRBV5-1 TGCGCCAGCAGCGGGACAGCGCAAGAGACCCAGTACTTC CASSGTAQETQYF
TRBJ2-5 many NA TRBV29-1 TGCAGCGTTGAAGGCGTCGGGGAGACCCAGTACTTC CSVEGVGETQYF
TRBJ2-4 NA NA TRBV28 TGTGCCAGCAGCCCGGACTATGGGAACATTCAGTACTTC CASSPDYGNIQYF
TRBJ2-5 many NA TRBV7-9 TGTGCCAGCAGCTTAGCGTCTAGTAGGCAAGAGACCCAGTACTTC CASSLASSRQETQYF
TRBJ2-3 many NA TRBV5-1 TGCGCCAGCAGCTTGGGGGATGGGCCCACAGATACGCAGTATTTT CASSLGDGPTDTQYF
TRBJ2-5 many NA TRBV30 TGTGCCTGTAGCCCACTGGGCCAAGAGACCCAGTACTTC CACSPLGQETQYF
TRBJ2-1 many TRBD2 TRBV29-1 TGCAGCGTTGTTTGGCCTAGCGGTTACAATGAGCAGTTCTTC CSVVWPSGYNEQFF
TRBJ2-5 many TRBD1 TRBV2 TGTGCCAGTCTGGACAGGGCCTTGGGGGAGACCCAGTACTTC CASLDRALGETQYF
TRBJ1-4 few TRBD1 TRBV12-3/TRBV12-4 TGTGCCAGCAGTATCACAGGGGAACGGGCTAATGAAAAACTGTTTTTT CASSITGERANEKLFF